This T cell receptor (beta chain) was identified in a study of blood T cell repertoires in COVID-19. Study-level information: Samples came from the United States, Italy and Spain, spanning acute and convalescent COVID-19.

Study processing details: Nucleated cell number was recorded as an estimate derived from reference gene primer amplification. Method: immunoSEQ multiplex PCR; TCRdb's copy keeps in-frame clones and lacks some. V, J and clone size reflect that table, while D and trimming were determined from the DNA. The repertoire has more than 200,000 clones, around 80% of them found once; the top ten carry 4.2%. CDR3 length: 19 residues. Trimming cost V 0 bases and J 2 bases; bases outside gene matches: 8. CDR1 and CDR2 from the germline V gene are MNHEY and SVGEGT. Input material: peripheral blood. The chain carries TRBV6-2 or TRBV6-3 and TRBJ2-3; 13 nucleotides agree with TRBD2. The source of this sequence is a man aged 60 to 69 with acute or convalescent COVID-19. CDR3 region: CASSYSTSGRAHITDTQYF. Here the CDR3 DNA reads TGTGCCAGCAGTTACTCAACTAGCGGGAGGGCGCATATCACAGATACGCAGTATTTT.